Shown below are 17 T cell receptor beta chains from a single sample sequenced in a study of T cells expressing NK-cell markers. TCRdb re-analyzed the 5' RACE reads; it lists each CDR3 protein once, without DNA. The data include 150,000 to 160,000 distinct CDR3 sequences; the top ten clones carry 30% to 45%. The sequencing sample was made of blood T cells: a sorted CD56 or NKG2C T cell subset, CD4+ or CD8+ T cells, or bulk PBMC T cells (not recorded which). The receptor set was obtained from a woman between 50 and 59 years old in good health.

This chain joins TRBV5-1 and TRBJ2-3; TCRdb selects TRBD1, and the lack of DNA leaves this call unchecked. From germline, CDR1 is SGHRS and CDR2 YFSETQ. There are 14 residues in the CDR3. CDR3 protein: CASSFGQGQDTQYF.

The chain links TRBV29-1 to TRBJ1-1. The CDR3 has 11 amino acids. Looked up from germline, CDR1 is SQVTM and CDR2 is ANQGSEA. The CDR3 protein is CSVATGREAFF.

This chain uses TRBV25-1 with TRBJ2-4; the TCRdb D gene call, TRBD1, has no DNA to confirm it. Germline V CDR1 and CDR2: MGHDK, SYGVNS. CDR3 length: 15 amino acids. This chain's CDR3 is CASSATRGTKNIQYF.

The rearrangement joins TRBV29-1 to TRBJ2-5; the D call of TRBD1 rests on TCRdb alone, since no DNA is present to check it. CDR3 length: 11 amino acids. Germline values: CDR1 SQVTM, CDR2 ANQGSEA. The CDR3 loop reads CSVEDLGDMFF. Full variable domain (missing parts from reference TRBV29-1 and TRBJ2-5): SAVISQKPSRDICQRGTSLTIQCQVDSQVTMMFWYRQQPGQSLTLIATANQGSEATYESGFVIDKFPISRPNLTFSTLTVSNMSPEDSSIYLCSVEDLGDMFFGPGTRLLVL.

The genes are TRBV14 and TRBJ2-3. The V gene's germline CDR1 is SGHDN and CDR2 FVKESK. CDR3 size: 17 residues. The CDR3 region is CASSQEELTVSTDTQYF.

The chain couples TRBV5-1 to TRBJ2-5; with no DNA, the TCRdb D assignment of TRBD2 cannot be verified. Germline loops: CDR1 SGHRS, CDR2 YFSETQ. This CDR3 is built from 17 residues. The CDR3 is CASSRGLAGGPTETQYF.

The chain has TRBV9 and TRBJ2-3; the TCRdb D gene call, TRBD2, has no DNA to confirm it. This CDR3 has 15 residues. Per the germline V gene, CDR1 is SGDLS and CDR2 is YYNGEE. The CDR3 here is CASSSTSGSAGTQYF.

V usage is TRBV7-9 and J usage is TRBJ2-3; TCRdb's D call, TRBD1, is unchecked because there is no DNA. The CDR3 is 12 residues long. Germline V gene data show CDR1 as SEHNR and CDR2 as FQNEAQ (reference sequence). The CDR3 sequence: CASSSEGAAQYF.

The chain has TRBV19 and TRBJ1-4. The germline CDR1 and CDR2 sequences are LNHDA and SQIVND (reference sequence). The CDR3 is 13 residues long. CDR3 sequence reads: CASMGRGGEKLFF.

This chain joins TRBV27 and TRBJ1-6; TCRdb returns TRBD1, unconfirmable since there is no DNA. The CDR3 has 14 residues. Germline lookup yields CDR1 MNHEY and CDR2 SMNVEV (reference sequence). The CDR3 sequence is CASSFDSLVSPLHF.

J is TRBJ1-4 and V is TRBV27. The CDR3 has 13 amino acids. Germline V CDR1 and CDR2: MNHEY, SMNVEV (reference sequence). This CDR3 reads CASRSLLREKLFF.

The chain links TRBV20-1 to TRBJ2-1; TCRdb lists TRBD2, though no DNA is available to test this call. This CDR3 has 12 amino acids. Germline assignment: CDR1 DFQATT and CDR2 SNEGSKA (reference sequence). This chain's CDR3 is CSVRGTDNEQFF.

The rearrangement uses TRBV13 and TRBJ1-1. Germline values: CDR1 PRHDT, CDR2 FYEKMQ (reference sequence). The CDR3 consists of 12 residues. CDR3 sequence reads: CASSFAGREAFF.

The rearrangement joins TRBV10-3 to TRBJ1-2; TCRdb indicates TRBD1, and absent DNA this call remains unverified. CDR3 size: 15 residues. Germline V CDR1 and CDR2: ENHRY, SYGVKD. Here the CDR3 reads CAISDPGGRYYGYTF.

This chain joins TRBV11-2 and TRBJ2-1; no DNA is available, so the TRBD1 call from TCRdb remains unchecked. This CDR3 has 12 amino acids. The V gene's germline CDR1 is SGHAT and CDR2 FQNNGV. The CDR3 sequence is CASSYGGVEQFF.

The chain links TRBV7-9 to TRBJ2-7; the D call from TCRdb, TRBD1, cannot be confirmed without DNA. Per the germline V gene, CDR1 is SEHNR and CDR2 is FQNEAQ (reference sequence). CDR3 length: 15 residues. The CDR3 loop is CASSATGGLPYEQYF. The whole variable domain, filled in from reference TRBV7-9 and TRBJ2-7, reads DTGVSQNPRHKITKRGQNVTFRCDPISEHNRLYWYRQTLGQGPEFLTYFQNEAQLEKSRLLSDRFSAERPKGSFSTLEIQRTEQGDSAMYLCASSATGGLPYEQYFGPGTRLTVT.

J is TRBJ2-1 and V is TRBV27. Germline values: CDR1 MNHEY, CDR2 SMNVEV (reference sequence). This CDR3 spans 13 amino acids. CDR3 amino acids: CASSTSRYNEQFF.